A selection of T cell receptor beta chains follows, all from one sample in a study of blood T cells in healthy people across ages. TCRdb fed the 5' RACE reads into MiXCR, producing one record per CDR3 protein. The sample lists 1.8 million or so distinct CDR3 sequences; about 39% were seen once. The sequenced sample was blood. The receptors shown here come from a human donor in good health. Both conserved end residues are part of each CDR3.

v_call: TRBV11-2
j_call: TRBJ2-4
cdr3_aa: CASSFVTGNIQYF

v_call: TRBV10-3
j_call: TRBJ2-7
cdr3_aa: CAISEYRSSYEQYF

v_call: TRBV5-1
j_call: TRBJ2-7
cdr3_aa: CASSPSLPTGLYF

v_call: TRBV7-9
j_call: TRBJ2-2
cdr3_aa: CASSFGDGELFF

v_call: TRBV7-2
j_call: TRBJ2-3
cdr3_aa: CASSFDRARGDTQYF

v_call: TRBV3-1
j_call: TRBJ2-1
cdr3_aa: CASSQDPSGGEYNEQFF

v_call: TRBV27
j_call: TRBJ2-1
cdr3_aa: CASSSTSFNEQFF

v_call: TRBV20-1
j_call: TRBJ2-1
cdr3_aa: CSAHDRDFNNEQFF

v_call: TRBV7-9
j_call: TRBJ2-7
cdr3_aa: CASSNRDGAPGQYF

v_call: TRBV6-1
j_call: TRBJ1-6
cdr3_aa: CASSEARRRFIPLHF

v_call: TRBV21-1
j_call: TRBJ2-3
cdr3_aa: CASSKAWTGTDTQYF

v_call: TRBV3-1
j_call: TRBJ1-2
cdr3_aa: CASSQDQTYGYTF

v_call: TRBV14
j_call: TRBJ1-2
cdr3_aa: CASSQVVDPRDGYTF